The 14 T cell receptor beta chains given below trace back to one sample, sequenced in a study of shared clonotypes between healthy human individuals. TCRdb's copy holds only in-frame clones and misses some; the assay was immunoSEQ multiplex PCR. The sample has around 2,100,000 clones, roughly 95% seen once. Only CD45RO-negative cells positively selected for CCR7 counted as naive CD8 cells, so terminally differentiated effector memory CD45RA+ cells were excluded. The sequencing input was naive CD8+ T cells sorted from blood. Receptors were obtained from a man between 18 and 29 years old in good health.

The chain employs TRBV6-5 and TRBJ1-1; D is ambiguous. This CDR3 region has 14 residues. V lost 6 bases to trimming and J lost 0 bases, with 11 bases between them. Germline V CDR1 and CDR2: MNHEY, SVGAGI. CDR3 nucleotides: TGTGCCAGCAGATCCAGGCTCTTGAACACTGAAGCTTTCTTT. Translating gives CASRSRLLNTEAFF.

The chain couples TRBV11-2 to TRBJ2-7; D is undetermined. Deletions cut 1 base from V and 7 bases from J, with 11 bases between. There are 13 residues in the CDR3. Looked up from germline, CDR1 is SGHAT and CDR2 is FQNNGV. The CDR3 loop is CASSLVQTREQYF. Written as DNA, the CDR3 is TGTGCCAGCAGCTTAGTCCAAACACGAGAGCAGTACTTC.

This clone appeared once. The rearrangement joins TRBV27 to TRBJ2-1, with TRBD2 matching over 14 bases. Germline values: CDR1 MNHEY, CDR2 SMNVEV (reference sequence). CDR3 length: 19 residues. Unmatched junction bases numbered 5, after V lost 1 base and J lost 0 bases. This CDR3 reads CASSLWTSGRSGSYNEQFF. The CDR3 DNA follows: TGTGCCAGCAGTTTATGGACTAGCGGGAGGTCCGGCTCCTACAATGAGCAGTTCTTC.

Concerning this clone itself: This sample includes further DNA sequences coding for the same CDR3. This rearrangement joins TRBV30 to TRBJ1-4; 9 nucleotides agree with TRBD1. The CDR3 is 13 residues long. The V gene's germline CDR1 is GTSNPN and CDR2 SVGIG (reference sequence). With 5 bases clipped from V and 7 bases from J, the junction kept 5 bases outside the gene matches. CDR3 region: CAWAGTGSEKLFF. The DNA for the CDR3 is TGTGCCTGGGCCGGGACAGGGAGTGAAAAACTGTTTTTT.

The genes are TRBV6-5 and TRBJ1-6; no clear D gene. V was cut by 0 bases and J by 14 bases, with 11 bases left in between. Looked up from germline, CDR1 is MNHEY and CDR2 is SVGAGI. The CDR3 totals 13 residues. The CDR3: CASSYSDDGALHF. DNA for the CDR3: TGTGCCAGCAGTTACTCGGACGACGGGGCCCTCCACTTT.

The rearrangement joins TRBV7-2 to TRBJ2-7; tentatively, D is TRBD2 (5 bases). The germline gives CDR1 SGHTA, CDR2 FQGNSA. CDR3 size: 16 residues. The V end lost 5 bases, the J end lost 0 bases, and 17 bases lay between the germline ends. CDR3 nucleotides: TGTGCCAGCAGCACACGGGGTCAGTCGAGCTCCTACGAGCAGTACTTC. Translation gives CASSTRGQSSSYEQYF.

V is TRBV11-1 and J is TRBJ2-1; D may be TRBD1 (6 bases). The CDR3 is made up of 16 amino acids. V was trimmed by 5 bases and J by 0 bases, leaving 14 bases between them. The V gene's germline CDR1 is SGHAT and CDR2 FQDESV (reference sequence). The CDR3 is CASSPQGGNSYNEQFF. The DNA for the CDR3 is TGTGCCAGCAGCCCCCAAGGGGGTAACTCCTACAATGAGCAGTTCTTC.

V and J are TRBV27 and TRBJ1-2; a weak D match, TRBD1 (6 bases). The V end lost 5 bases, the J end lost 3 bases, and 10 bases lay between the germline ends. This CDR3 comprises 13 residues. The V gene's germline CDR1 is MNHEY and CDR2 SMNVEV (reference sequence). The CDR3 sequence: CASSLRQDYGYTF. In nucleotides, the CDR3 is TGTGCCAGCAGTCTGAGACAGGACTATGGCTACACCTTC.

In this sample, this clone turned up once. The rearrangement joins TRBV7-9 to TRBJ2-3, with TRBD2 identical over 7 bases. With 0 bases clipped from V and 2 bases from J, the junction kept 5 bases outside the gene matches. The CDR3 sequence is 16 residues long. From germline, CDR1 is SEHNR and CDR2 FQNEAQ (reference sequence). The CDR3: CASSLALAAHTDTQYF. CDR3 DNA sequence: TGTGCCAGCAGCTTAGCGCTAGCGGCTCACACAGATACGCAGTATTTT.

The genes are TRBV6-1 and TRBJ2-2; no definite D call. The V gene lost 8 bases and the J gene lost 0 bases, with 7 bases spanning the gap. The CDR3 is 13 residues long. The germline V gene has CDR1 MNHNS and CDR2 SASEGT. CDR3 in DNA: TGTGCCAGCGGGGAACCGAACACCGGGGAGCTGTTTTTT. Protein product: CASGEPNTGELFF.

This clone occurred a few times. The CDR3 bases are TGTGCCAGCAGTGCTGGCTCTCCCTACGAGCAGTACTTC. It yields the protein CASSAGSPYEQYF. The chain employs TRBV2 and TRBJ2-7; D gene uncertain. The CDR3 length is 13 residues. Between the trimmed V and J ends, which lost 4 bases and 2 bases, there was a span of 9 bases. From germline, CDR1 is SNHLY and CDR2 FYNNEI.

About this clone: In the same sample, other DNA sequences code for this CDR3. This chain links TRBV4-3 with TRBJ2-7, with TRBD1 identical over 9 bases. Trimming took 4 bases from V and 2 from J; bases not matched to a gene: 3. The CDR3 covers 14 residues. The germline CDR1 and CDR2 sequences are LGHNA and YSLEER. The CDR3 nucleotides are TGCGCCAGCAGCCTTGGACAGGGGACCTACGAGCAGTACTTC. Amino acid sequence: CASSLGQGTYEQYF.

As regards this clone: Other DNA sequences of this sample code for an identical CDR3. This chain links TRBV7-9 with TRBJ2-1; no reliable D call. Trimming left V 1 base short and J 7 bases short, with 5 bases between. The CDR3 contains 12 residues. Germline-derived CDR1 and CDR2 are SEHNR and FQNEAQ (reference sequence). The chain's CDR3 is CASSLGWNEQFF. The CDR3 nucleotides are TGTGCCAGCAGCTTAGGATGGAATGAGCAGTTCTTC.

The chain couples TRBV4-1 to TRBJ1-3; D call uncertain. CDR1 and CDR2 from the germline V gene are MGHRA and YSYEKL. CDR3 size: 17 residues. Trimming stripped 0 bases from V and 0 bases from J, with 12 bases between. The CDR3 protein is CASSQEYGTFSGNTIYF. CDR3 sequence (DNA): TGCGCCAGCAGCCAAGAATACGGCACGTTCTCTGGAAACACCATATATTTT.